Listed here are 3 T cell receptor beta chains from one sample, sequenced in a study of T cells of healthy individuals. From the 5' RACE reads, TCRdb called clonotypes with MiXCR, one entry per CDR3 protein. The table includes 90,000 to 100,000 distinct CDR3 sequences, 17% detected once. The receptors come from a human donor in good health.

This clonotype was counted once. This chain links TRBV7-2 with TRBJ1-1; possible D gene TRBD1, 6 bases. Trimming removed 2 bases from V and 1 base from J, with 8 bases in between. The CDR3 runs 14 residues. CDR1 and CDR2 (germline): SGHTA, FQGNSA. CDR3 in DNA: TGTGCCAGCAGCTTACGGGGGCAGAACACTGAAGCTTTCTTT. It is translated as CASSLRGQNTEAFF.

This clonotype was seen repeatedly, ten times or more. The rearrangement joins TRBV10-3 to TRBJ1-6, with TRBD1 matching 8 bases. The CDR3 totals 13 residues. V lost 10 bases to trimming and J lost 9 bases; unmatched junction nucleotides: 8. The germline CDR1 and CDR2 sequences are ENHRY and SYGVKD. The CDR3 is CATSPGGVSPLHF. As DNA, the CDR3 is TGTGCCACCTCCCCAGGGGGCGTTTCACCCCTCCACTTT.

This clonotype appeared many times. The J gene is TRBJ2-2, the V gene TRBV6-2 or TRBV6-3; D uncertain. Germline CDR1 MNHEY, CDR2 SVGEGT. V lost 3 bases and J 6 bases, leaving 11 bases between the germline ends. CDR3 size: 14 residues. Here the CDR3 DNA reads TGTGCCAGCAGTTATCAGACCCCCTCCGGGGAGCTGTTTTTT. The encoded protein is CASSYQTPSGELFF.